This record concerns one T cell receptor beta chain sequence. This entry comes from a study of blood T cell repertoires in COVID-19. Study information: Sample material is recorded as cDNA or gDNA derived from T cells, B-cell-depleted T cells, or PBMCs.

V was pared by 1 base and J by 1 base, with 7 bases of the junction left unmatched. The CDR3 contains 16 residues. Germline CDR1 SGHVS, CDR2 FNYEAQ. Authors' processing steps: Amplified reference gene primers provided the basis for estimating nucleated cell counts. Libraries were prepared by immunoSEQ multiplex PCR; TCRdb keeps only in-frame clonotypes and omits some of them. The V and J calls and clone size were taken over from that table, and D and trimming were inferred from the DNA. The sample has about 210,000 clones; around 82% are singletons. The TCR originated in a man aged 45-65 years with active or convalescent COVID-19. Material for sequencing was peripheral blood. The chain joins TRBV7-6 to TRBJ2-7; 7 nucleotides match TRBD2. CDR3 amino acids: CASSLEASGASYEQYF. The CDR3 bases are TGTGCCAGCAGCTTAGAGGCTAGCGGCGCTTCCTACGAGCAGTACTTC. The variable domain in full, completed from reference TRBV7-6 and TRBJ2-7, reads GAGVSQSPRYKVTKRGQDVALRCDPISGHVSLYWYRQALGQGPEFLTYFNYEAQQDKSGLPNDRFSAERPEGSISTLTIQRTEQRDSAMYRCASSLEASGASYEQYFGPGTRLTVT.